This T cell receptor beta chain came from a study of somatic mutations in cytotoxic T cells in rheumatoid arthritis (dated 2017 in TCRdb). A note on the overall study: Peripheral blood (roughly 33 ml EDTA) was collected from patients immediately after diagnosis and before any treatment began. TCRB deep sequencing was performed for roughly 66 rheumatoid arthritis patients and approximately 20 healthy controls. Some V beta antibody-stained T-cell populations were flow-sorted on a FACSAria II or Sony SH800 at nearly 100% purity, and sorted V beta1+ cells also underwent TCRB sequencing. In newly diagnosed rheumatoid arthritis without treatment, the study examined if expanded CD8+ T-cell clones harbor somatic mutations, relying on TCRB deep sequencing to characterize clonality. Patient and control groups had essentially identical median ages. Results the study describes overall, beyond this receptor: The slight underrepresentation of TRBV07 in patients was not corrected for multiple comparisons. In patients, CD8+ clonality rose with age (Spearman r ~ 0.5), which was not the case in healthy controls. There was no significant difference in CD8+ T-cell clonality between rheumatoid arthritis patients and age-matched healthy controls. Several identical CD8+ TCRB sequences were found in both blood and synovial fluid, and in about an eighth of the 65 patients the largest CD8+ clone exceeded 20% of CD8+ cells. The antigen targets of the expanded CD8+ clones were unknown, and absence from virus-specific databases did not rule out viral specificity.

The immunoSEQ assay was applied to genomic DNA for TCRB CDR3 sequencing. The published analysis was carried out like this. Only a few patient CD8+ clones larger than 1% matched published virus-specific TCRB sequences when compared against them. Analyses were restricted to productive TCRB rearrangements. Clonality was calculated as a Shannon entropy-based productive clonality index, and a clone was defined by a unique TCRB CDR3 sequence. The template counts of each clone relative to the total templates per sample were used to calculate repertoire overlap between two samples. Flow cytometry-measured V-gene usage correlated with V-gene usage from TCRB sequencing, with a Spearman r of 0.55 to 0.7. TCRdb stores this immuneACCESS table with in-frame sequences only. Part of the clones is absent; in the studies checked, under half of the shortfall reflects unresolved V genes, and no reason is known for the rest. The D gene and trimming were derived from the DNA, and the V and J assignments and clone size from that table. A total of roughly 7,700 clones appear in this sample, more than 65% of them only once. The top ten clonotypes cover roughly two fifths of the sample.

Of note for this clone: The clone's antigen remains unknown. Within one base of it there is no much larger clone, and no base qualities were kept.

The CDR3 has 16 amino acids, counting the end cysteine and phenylalanine. Just the 48-base CDR3 DNA is kept, in frame starting at base 1. Reading the germline V gene (reference sequence) gives CDR1 MNHEY and CDR2 SMNVEV. V was cut back by 4 bases and J by 9 bases, leaving a gap of 22 bases between them. Positive magnetic bead selection on an AutoMACS was used to isolate CD4+ and CD8+ cells, with flow cytometry used to check purity. After a first flow cytometry screen using a TCR V beta antibody panel, clonal expansions were characterized through TCRB deep sequencing of sorted CD8+ fractions. Ficoll-Paque PLUS density gradient separation was used to isolate peripheral blood mononuclear cells. Using Nucleospin Tissue or Tissue XS kits, DNA was extracted from CD4-enriched, CD8-enriched or PBMC samples, with quantification by a Qubit 2.0 fluorometer.

This TCR was recovered from an adult with rheumatoid arthritis. The chain is encoded by TRBV27 joined to TRBJ2-1, with TRBD1 as a weak D call on 6 bases. The specimen was CD8+ T cells sorted from blood. For the CDR3, the sequence is CASSYMTLPLGGEQFF. At the DNA level, the sequence is TGTGCCAGCAGTTACATGACCCTGCCCCTAGGGGGTGAGCAGTTCTTC.